The 22 T cell receptor beta chains listed next were all sequenced from one sample in a study of vaccination and CD4 T cells after COVID-19. Treatment reported: approximately 11-day PBMC culture with coronavirus spike peptide pools or control peptides (ViraFEST assay). With the Oncomine TCR Beta short-read assay, DNA from cultured CD4+ T cells was sequenced. TCRdb independently ran MiXCR on the PCR reads; one entry per CDR3 protein. The sample has some 20,000 distinct CDR3 sequences; around 40% are singletons. Their antigens remain unidentified. The sequencing here drew on CD4+ T cells from blood, cultured in vitro, taken before SARS-CoV-2 vaccination. Every receptor here comes from a human donor who had recovered from COVID-19.

V is TRBV5-1 and J is TRBJ2-5, with 7 positions matching TRBD1. The germline CDR1 and CDR2 sequences are SGHRS and YFSETQ. The CDR3 runs 14 residues. With V trimmed by 5 bases and J by 1 base, 5 bases remained unmatched. CDR3 sequence reads: CASSQGTVQETQYF. The CDR3 nucleotides are TGCGCCAGCAGTCAGGGGACAGTCCAAGAGACCCAGTACTTC.

The sample holds a few counts of this clonotype. This chain links TRBV10-2 with TRBJ2-5, with D possibly being TRBD1 (6 bases). Trimming pared 2 bases from V and 5 bases from J, leaving 18 bases between. The CDR3 spans 16 residues. Germline V gene sequence: CDR1 WSHSY, CDR2 SAAADI. CDR3 in amino acids: CASSEGSVGQGETQYF. CDR3 nucleotide sequence: TGCGCCAGCAGTGAGGGCAGTGTGGGCCAGGGGGAGACCCAGTACTTC.

The table lists this clonotype with a few counts. This chain links TRBV7-2 with TRBJ2-5; a weak D match, TRBD2 (6 bases). The length of the CDR3 is 15 residues. CDR1 is SGHTA and CDR2 is FQGNSA in the germline V gene. Trimming took off 2 bases at V and 5 bases at J, with 15 bases between the two ends. The CDR3 region is CASSLRRGWGETQYF. The CDR3 DNA reads as TGTGCCAGCAGCTTAAGGAGGGGTTGGGGGGAGACCCAGTACTTC.

The chain joins TRBV6-1 to TRBJ2-1; D is possibly TRBD1 or TRBD2 (5 bases each). Germline V lookup: CDR1 MNHNS, CDR2 SASEGT. Trimming pared 5 bases from V and 9 bases from J, leaving 17 bases between. CDR3 length: 14 residues. CDR3 DNA: TGTGCCAGCAGTATTACGGGGCCATTGAGTGAGCAGTTCTTC. As protein: CASSITGPLSEQFF.

V gene TRBV4-1 combines with J gene TRBJ1-5, with D hard to call. The germline V and J ends were trimmed by 1 base and 2 bases, with 15 bases remaining between them. CDR1 and CDR2 from the germline V gene are MGHRA and YSYEKL. CDR3 length equals 17 residues. CDR3 bases: TGCGCCAGCAGCCAAGTTTTGGGGATGAGGGGCAATCAGCCCCAGCATTTT. This translates into CASSQVLGMRGNQPQHF.

This clonotype was counted only a few times. This sequence joins TRBV6-2 or TRBV6-3 and TRBJ2-3; TRBD1 is a possible D gene (5 bases). Germline V gene data show CDR1 as MNHEY and CDR2 as SVGEGT. This CDR3 is 13 amino acids long. V was clipped by 7 bases and J by 4 bases, with 12 bases between them. The CDR3 sequence: CASKGPVPDTQYF. The CDR3 coding sequence is TGTGCCAGCAAGGGGCCGGTTCCAGATACGCAGTATTTT.

This clonotype was detected only a few times. The CDR3 loop is CASSEGLDRYTF. CDR3 nucleotides: TGTGCCAGTAGTGAGGGGCTCGATCGCTACACCTTC. The chain has TRBV19 and TRBJ1-2, with D maybe TRBD1 (5 bases). The germline V gene has CDR1 LNHDA and CDR2 SQIVND (reference sequence). V shed 5 bases and J shed 9 bases, with 13 bases lying between them. CDR3 length equals 12 residues.

V gene TRBV20-1 combines with J gene TRBJ1-1; D is undetermined. The germline CDR1 and CDR2 sequences are DFQATT and SNEGSKA (reference sequence). V dropped 1 base and J dropped 7 bases, with 10 bases sitting between them. CDR3 length: 12 amino acids. CDR3 loop: CSARAPPLEAFF. Here the CDR3 DNA reads TGCAGTGCTAGAGCGCCCCCCCTTGAAGCTTTCTTT.

The chain recombines TRBV7-9 with TRBJ2-3; 7 bases agree with TRBD1. CDR3 length equals 16 residues. The junction had 6 bases not matched to a gene; V was cut back by 1 base and J by 2 bases. Germline V lookup: CDR1 SEHNR, CDR2 FQNEAQ (reference sequence). The CDR3 loop is CASSLVVGTATDTQYF. CDR3 nucleotide sequence: TGTGCCAGCAGCTTAGTTGTAGGGACAGCCACAGATACGCAGTATTTT. Based on the CDR3 plus reference TRBV7-9 and TRBJ2-3, the full variable domain is DTGVSQNPRHKITKRGQNVTFRCDPISEHNRLYWYRQTLGQGPEFLTYFQNEAQLEKSRLLSDRFSAERPKGSFSTLEIQRTEQGDSAMYLCASSLVVGTATDTQYFGPGTRLTVL.

This clonotype was seen a few times. The CDR3 loop reads CATSDNGIDQPQHF. The CDR3 nucleotides are TGTGCCACCAGTGATAACGGAATCGATCAGCCCCAGCATTTT. The rearrangement links TRBV24-1 to TRBJ1-5; D is unresolved. The CDR3 extends over 14 amino acids. Germline values: CDR1 KGHDR, CDR2 SFDVKD. V lost 3 bases, J lost 5 bases, and 10 bases lay in between.

This clonotype was detected once. J is TRBJ1-3 and V is TRBV7-9; the D gene is possibly TRBD1 (6 bases). Germline CDR1 SEHNR, CDR2 FQNEAQ (reference sequence). Between the trimmed V and J ends, which lost 1 base and 2 bases, there was a span of 18 bases. CDR3 length: 18 amino acids. The CDR3 DNA sequence: TGTGCCAGCAGCTTAGTCGTGTCTGGGGCAGGGGCTGGAAACACCATATATTTT. Its protein is CASSLVVSGAGAGNTIYF.

The CDR3 DNA sequence: TGTGCCATCAGTGAGGGGTACGAGCAGTACTTC. This translates into CAISEGYEQYF. The chain recombines TRBV10-3 with TRBJ2-7, with unresolved D. Germline CDR1 ENHRY, CDR2 SYGVKD. The CDR3 spans 11 residues. Trimming removed 2 bases at V and 4 bases at J, with 3 bases between.

This clonotype was counted only a few times. The chain combines TRBV5-4 with TRBJ2-3; D not resolved. This CDR3 is 14 amino acids long. V was pared by 4 bases and J by 5 bases, with 14 bases between. Germline assignment: CDR1 SGHNT and CDR2 YYREEE (reference sequence). The CDR3: CASSVVSKGDTQYF. The CDR3 DNA sequence: TGTGCCAGCAGCGTGGTTTCGAAAGGAGATACGCAGTATTTT. Full variable domain (outside the CDR3, taken from reference TRBV5-4 and TRBJ2-3): ETGVTQSPTHLIKTRGQQVTLRCSSQSGHNTVSWYQQALGQGPQFIFQYYREEENGRGNFPPRFSGLQFPNYSSELNVNALELDDSALYLCASSVVSKGDTQYFGPGTRLTVL.

This chain connects TRBV11-2 to TRBJ1-2, with TRBD1 matching 9 bases. CDR3 length: 16 amino acids. Germline CDR1 is SGHAT and CDR2 is FQNNGV. V dropped 4 bases and J dropped 0; count of bases not matched to a gene: 6. This CDR3 is CASSSRTGDPNYGYTF. In nucleotides, the CDR3 is TGTGCCAGCAGCTCACGGACAGGGGACCCTAACTATGGCTACACCTTC.

The gene calls are TRBV19 and TRBJ1-2, with D possibly being TRBD1 (5 bases). The CDR3 loop spans 14 amino acids. Trimming shortened V by 1 base and J by 2 bases, and 8 bases separated the two germline ends. Germline CDR1 and CDR2: LNHDA and SQIVND (reference sequence). The CDR3 region is CASSIVGLNYGYTF. In DNA, the CDR3 is TGTGCCAGTAGTATAGTGGGACTAAACTATGGCTACACCTTC.

This chain joins TRBV27 and TRBJ2-7; maybe TRBD2 (5 bases). The V gene's germline CDR1 is MNHEY and CDR2 SMNVEV (reference sequence). The length of the CDR3 is 13 residues. Trimming took 5 bases from V and 2 from J, leaving 10 bases between them. CDR3 nucleotide sequence: TGTGCCAGCAGTCGTAACGGGGCCTACGAGCAGTACTTC. It yields the protein CASSRNGAYEQYF.

The chain is built from TRBV20-1 and TRBJ1-3, with 9 bases identical to TRBD1. CDR3 size: 14 residues. Germline assignment: CDR1 DFQATT and CDR2 SNEGSKA (reference sequence). The junction had 4 bases not matched to a gene; V was cut back by 5 bases and J by 2 bases. The CDR3 reads CSAVGDRAGNTIYF. CDR3 nucleotide sequence: TGCAGTGCTGTTGGGGACAGGGCTGGAAACACCATATATTTT.

The V gene is TRBV7-2, the J gene TRBJ2-7; D not certain. V lost 1 base, J lost 1 base, and 14 bases lay in between. The CDR3 runs 16 residues. In germline, CDR1 is SGHTA, CDR2 FQGNSA. For the CDR3, the DNA is TGTGCCAGCAGCTTAGGCCCAGCCAGGCTATCCTACGAGCAGTACTTC. It yields the protein CASSLGPARLSYEQYF.

V gene TRBV27 combines with J gene TRBJ1-5; TRBD1 is a possible D gene (6 bases). Germline V lookup: CDR1 MNHEY, CDR2 SMNVEV (reference sequence). With 2 bases removed from V and 2 bases from J, the gap between germline ends came to 25 bases. CDR3 length: 20 residues. The CDR3 spells CASSLIGPGVLAAGNQPQHF. The CDR3, as DNA: TGTGCCAGCAGTTTAATCGGCCCAGGGGTATTGGCGGCTGGCAATCAGCCCCAGCATTTT.

The chain joins TRBV6-1 to TRBJ2-7; 7 bases agree with TRBD1. The CDR3 length is 13 residues. CDR1 MNHNS and CDR2 SASEGT come from the germline V gene. J gave up 6 bases and V 2 bases, and 4 bases lay outside the gene matches. This CDR3 reads CASSETGVGEQYF. CDR3 bases: TGTGCCAGCAGTGAAACAGGGGTTGGCGAGCAGTACTTC.

This clonotype was observed once. One end of the junction does not line up with germline, which may come from a read error. The rearrangement links TRBV6-5 to TRBJ2-2; 9 bases are a match to TRBD2. This CDR3 is 14 amino acids long. Germline V gene lookup returns CDR1 MNHEY and CDR2 SVGAGI. CDR3 protein: CVSSYTSGTGELFF. The CDR3 DNA reads TGTGTCAGCAGTTACACTAGCGGGACCGGGGAGCTGTTTTTT.

This rearrangement joins TRBV12-3 or TRBV12-4 to TRBJ1-2; TRBD1 is a possible D gene (5 bases). Between the trimmed V and J ends, which lost 3 bases and 6 bases, there was a span of 11 bases. This CDR3 is built from 13 residues. CDR3 region: CASSLLQGNGYTF. As DNA, the CDR3 is TGTGCCAGCAGTTTGCTTCAGGGTAATGGCTACACCTTC.